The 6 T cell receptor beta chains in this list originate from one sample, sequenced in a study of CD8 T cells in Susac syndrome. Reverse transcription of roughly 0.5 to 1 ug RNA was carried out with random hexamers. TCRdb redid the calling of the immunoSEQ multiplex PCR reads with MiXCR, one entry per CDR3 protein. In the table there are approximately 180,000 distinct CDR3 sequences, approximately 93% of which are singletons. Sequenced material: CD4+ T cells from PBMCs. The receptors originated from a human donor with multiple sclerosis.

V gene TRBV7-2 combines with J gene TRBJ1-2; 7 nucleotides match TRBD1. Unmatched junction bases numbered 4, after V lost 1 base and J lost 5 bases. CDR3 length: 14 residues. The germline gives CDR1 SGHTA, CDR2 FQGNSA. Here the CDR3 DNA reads TGTGCCAGCAGCTTAGGGGGACAGCCGTATGGCTACACCTTC. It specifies CASSLGGQPYGYTF.

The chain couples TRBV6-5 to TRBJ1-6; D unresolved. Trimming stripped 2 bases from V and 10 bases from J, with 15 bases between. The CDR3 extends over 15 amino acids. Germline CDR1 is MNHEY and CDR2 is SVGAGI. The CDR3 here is CASSYRDGSKSPLHF. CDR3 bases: TGTGCCAGCAGTTACCGTGACGGTAGTAAATCACCCCTCCACTTT.

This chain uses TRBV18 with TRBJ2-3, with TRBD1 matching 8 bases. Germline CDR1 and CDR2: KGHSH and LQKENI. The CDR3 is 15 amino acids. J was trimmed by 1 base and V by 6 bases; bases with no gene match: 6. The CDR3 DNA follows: TGTGCCAGCTCTTCCCTGGGACAGGGCACAGATACGCAGTATTTT. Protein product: CASSSLGQGTDTQYF.

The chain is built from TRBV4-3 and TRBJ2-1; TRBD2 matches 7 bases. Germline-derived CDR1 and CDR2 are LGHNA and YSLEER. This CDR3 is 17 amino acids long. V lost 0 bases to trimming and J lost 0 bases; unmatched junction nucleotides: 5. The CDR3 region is CASSQDLGGSSYNEQFF. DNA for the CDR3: TGCGCCAGCAGCCAAGATCTGGGAGGGAGCTCCTACAATGAGCAGTTCTTC.

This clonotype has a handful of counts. The CDR3 loop is CSARNSDTDTQYF. CDR3 in DNA: TGCAGTGCTAGAAATTCAGACACAGATACGCAGTATTTT. The chain uses TRBV20-1 and TRBJ2-3; D remains unclear. In germline, CDR1 is DFQATT, CDR2 SNEGSKA (reference sequence). Trimming pared 2 bases from V and 2 bases from J, leaving 8 bases between. The CDR3 sequence is 13 residues long.

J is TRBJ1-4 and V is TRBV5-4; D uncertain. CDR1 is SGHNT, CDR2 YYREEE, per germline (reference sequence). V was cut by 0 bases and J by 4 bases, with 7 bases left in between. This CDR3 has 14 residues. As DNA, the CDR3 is TGTGCCAGCAGCTTGGGGGGTCATAATGAAAAACTGTTTTTT. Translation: CASSLGGHNEKLFF.